The clone carrying this T cell receptor (beta chain) has a handful of counts. The data derive from a study of T-cell memory formation after mild COVID-19. The germline V and J ends were trimmed by 5 bases and 2 bases, with 12 bases remaining between them. The CDR3 has 13 residues. The germline CDR1 and CDR2 sequences are DFQATT and SNEGSKA (reference sequence). TCRdb processed the 5' RACE reads anew with MiXCR; each CDR3 protein has one entry. The sample carries 80,000 to 90,000 distinct CDR3 sequences, approximately 25% recorded once. Sequenced material: PBMCs or a T cell subset sorted from them (not recorded which). V usage is TRBV20-1 and J usage is TRBJ1-1; D uncertain. The clonotype originates from a man younger than 35 who had mild COVID-19 (a few samples of this study predate the infection). Cell type and time point are not known. The CDR3 is CSAVDFENTEAFF. The DNA of the CDR3 is TGCAGTGCTGTAGACTTTGAAAACACTGAAGCTTTCTTT.